The 28 T cell receptor beta chains presented below share a single source sample, sequenced in a study of low-dose radiotherapy and immunotherapy resistance in tumors. cDNA synthesis used a TRAV/TRBV-specific primer set for both chains. Amplification of TCRs used a constant-region primer and V-primer adapter for about 21 PCR cycles. MiXCR, run by TCRdb on the reads, gives a single entry per CDR3 protein. This sample carries 7,500 to 9,000 distinct CDR3 sequences, 69% of them seen once, and the ten largest clones take 6.5% to 8.5%. The receptors come from a human donor with advanced metastatic prostate, ovarian, gallbladder or colorectal cancer (not recorded which). This table probably holds off-target reads from a library built for another chain.

The J gene is TRBJ1-1, the V gene TRBV18, with 8 bases fitting TRBD1. This CDR3 has 14 residues. CDR1 and CDR2 (germline): KGHSH, LQKENI. The trim removed 5 bases at V and 3 bases at J, leaving 5 bases unmatched. The CDR3 nucleotides read TGTGCCAGCTCAGCAATGACAGGGGACACTGAAGCTTTCTTT. Translating gives CASSAMTGDTEAFF.

The chain is built from TRBV5-1 and TRBJ2-3; possibly TRBD2 for D (5 bases). Trimming shortened V by 4 bases and J by 0 bases, and 12 bases separated the two germline ends. CDR1 SGHRS and CDR2 YFSETQ come from the germline V gene. This CDR3 has 15 residues. In DNA, the CDR3 is TGCGCCAGCAGCGCCAGCGGATCTAGCACAGATACGCAGTATTTT. It is translated as CASSASGSSTDTQYF.

This chain joins TRBV5-5 and TRBJ1-6; D is perhaps TRBD1 (6 bases). This CDR3 has 15 residues. Trimming cost V 4 bases and J 8 bases, with 16 bases left between them. Germline V lookup: CDR1 SGHKS, CDR2 YYEKEE (reference sequence). DNA of the CDR3: TGTGCCAGCAGCACCCCGACAGGAGGGGATTCACCCCTCCACTTT. The encoded protein is CASSTPTGGDSPLHF.

This chain joins TRBV6-2 or TRBV6-3 and TRBJ2-3; 11 positions agree with TRBD2. Germline V gene data show CDR1 as MNHEY and CDR2 as SVGEGT. The length of the CDR3 is 16 residues. The V segment lost 5 bases and the J segment 5 bases; nucleotides outside the gene matches: 9. The CDR3 bases are TGTGCCAGCAGTGAATCGACTAGCGGGATGGGAGATACGCAGTATTTT. Protein product: CASSESTSGMGDTQYF.

The CDR3 spells CAIYGDTRYTF. In DNA, the CDR3 is TGTGCCATCTACGGTGACACAAGGTACACCTTC. The chain is built from TRBV6-1 and TRBJ1-2; D remains ambiguous. Germline V CDR1 and CDR2: MNHNS, SASEGT. V shed 10 bases and J shed 11 bases, with 17 bases lying between them. CDR3 length: 11 amino acids.

This clonotype was found once. At one end, the junction sequence differs from germline, possibly due to a read error. The chain is built from TRBV6-9 and TRBJ1-6; D is perhaps TRBD1 (5 bases). The germline V gene has CDR1 MNHGY and CDR2 SVAAGI. The CDR3 extends over 14 amino acids. CDR3 region: CAISDSSNNSPLHF. In DNA, the CDR3 is TGTGCCATCAGTGACAGTTCCAATAATTCACCCCTCCACTTT.

J is TRBJ2-5 and V is TRBV29-1, with D perhaps matching TRBD1 (8 bases). Trimming took 6 bases from V and 5 from J, leaving 19 bases between them. Germline V gene data show CDR1 as SQVTM and CDR2 as ANQGSEA. The CDR3 extends over 14 amino acids. CDR3 DNA sequence: TGCAGCGTCCCCCTCGACAGGGGAGGGGAGACCCAGTACTTC. This sequence encodes CSVPLDRGGETQYF.

The rearrangement joins TRBV19 to TRBJ2-7, with 9 bases identical to TRBD1. CDR1 is LNHDA and CDR2 is SQIVND in the germline V gene (reference sequence). The CDR3 runs to 18 residues. V was clipped by 3 bases and J by 2 bases; unmatched bases: 14. The CDR3 loop reads CASSMRTTGGRFAYEQYF. DNA for the CDR3: TGTGCCAGTAGTATGAGGACGACAGGGGGAAGGTTTGCCTACGAGCAGTACTTC.

The V gene is TRBV5-4, the J gene TRBJ2-1; TRBD2 might be the D (5 bases). Trimming cost V 0 bases and J 9 bases, with 7 bases left between them. This CDR3 region has 12 residues. Germline CDR1 and CDR2: SGHNT and YYREEE (reference sequence). The CDR3 DNA reads TGTGCCAGCAGCTTGGGCGGGCTTGAGCAGTTCTTC. It translates to CASSLGGLEQFF.

This clonotype is termed medium-sized (0.01 to 0.1%). This chain uses TRBV6-2 or TRBV6-3 with TRBJ2-5; unclear D gene. V was shortened by 7 bases and J by 2 bases, with 11 bases between the two germline ends. The germline V gene has CDR1 MNHEY and CDR2 SVGEGT. CDR3 size: 13 residues. The chain's CDR3 is CASNTDVQETQYF. CDR3 nucleotide sequence: TGTGCCAGCAATACGGACGTACAAGAGACCCAGTACTTC.

In this sample, this clonotype turned up a few times. The chain links TRBV5-5 to TRBJ2-2, with D possibly being TRBD2 (6 bases). Germline V CDR1 and CDR2: SGHKS, YYEKEE (reference sequence). The V and J ends lost 2 bases and 3 bases respectively, with 11 bases between them. This CDR3 region has 15 residues. CDR3 nucleotide sequence: TGTGCCAGCAGCTTATCTGGGGAGGACACCGGGGAGCTGTTTTTT. It is translated as CASSLSGEDTGELFF.

The V gene is TRBV6-2 or TRBV6-3, the J gene TRBJ2-2, with D perhaps matching TRBD2 (5 bases). Trimming shortened V by 5 bases and J by 0 bases, and 10 bases separated the two germline ends. There are 15 residues in the CDR3. Germline CDR1 is MNHEY and CDR2 is SVGEGT. The CDR3 spells CASSVAGANTGELFF. DNA for the CDR3: TGTGCCAGCAGTGTTGCGGGCGCGAACACCGGGGAGCTGTTTTTT.

The gene calls are TRBV10-3 and TRBJ2-2, with TRBD2 matching 8 bases. Trimming at V came to 6 bases and at J to 0 bases, leaving 6 bases not matched to a gene. The CDR3 has 16 residues. The germline V gene encodes CDR1 ENHRY and CDR2 SYGVKD. The CDR3: CAIRLTSGPNTGELFF. Written as DNA, the CDR3 is TGTGCCATCAGATTAACTAGCGGCCCGAACACCGGGGAGCTGTTTTTT.

This clonotype turned up a few times. This rearrangement joins TRBV28 to TRBJ2-1; 9 bases fit TRBD1. The CDR3 runs 13 residues. Germline-derived CDR1 and CDR2 are MDHEN and SYDVKM. V was pared by 3 bases and J by 16 bases, with 10 bases of the junction left unmatched. The DNA of the CDR3 is TGTGCCAGCAGTTTTTGGCGGGACAGGGTTCTCTTCTTC. Protein: CASSFWRDRVLFF.

This chain links TRBV7-8 with TRBJ2-5; D perhaps matches TRBD1 (6 bases). This CDR3 spans 15 amino acids. Trimming pared 0 bases from V and 5 bases from J, leaving 13 bases between. Germline CDR1 reads SGHVS; CDR2 reads FQNEAQ. The CDR3 DNA is TGTGCCAGCAGCTTAGCGGTAGGGGGTTGGGAGACCCAGTACTTC. Translated, it gives CASSLAVGGWETQYF.

The chain has TRBV9 and TRBJ1-1; 8 bases map to TRBD1. CDR3 length: 15 amino acids. V lost 3 bases to trimming and J lost 2 bases; unmatched junction nucleotides: 6. Germline CDR1 is SGDLS and CDR2 is YYNGEE. CDR3 bases: TGTGCCAGCAGCGGAGGCGGGACAGGTAACACTGAAGCTTTCTTT. This translates into CASSGGGTGNTEAFF.

This clonotype was seen only a few times. This sequence joins TRBV29-1 and TRBJ2-6; D not certain. The CDR3 has 14 amino acids. Trimming took off 4 bases at V and 0 bases at J, with 7 bases between the two ends. Germline-derived CDR1 and CDR2 are SQVTM and ANQGSEA. CDR3 sequence: CSVGNRSGANVLTF. CDR3 sequence (DNA): TGCAGCGTTGGTAACCGCTCTGGGGCCAACGTCCTGACTTTC.

The chain joins TRBV6-2 or TRBV6-3 to TRBJ1-2; D gene uncertain. The germline V and J ends were trimmed by 7 bases and 0 bases, with 9 bases remaining between them. The CDR3 spans 13 residues. CDR1 is MNHEY, CDR2 SVGEGT, per germline. The CDR3 spells CASTAKANYGYTF. CDR3 nucleotides: TGTGCCAGCACCGCGAAAGCTAACTATGGCTACACCTTC.

With respect to this clonotype: An end of the junction does not agree with germline; a read error may underlie this. This chain joins TRBV19 and TRBJ2-3; 11 bases align to TRBD2. Germline CDR1 reads LNHDA; CDR2 reads SQIVND (reference sequence). The CDR3 covers 16 residues. The CDR3 region has the DNA TGTCCCAGTAGCACTCTAGCGGGGGGAGTTGCAGATACGCAGTATTTT. It translates to CPSSTLAGGVADTQYF. The variable domain in full, completed from reference TRBV19 and TRBJ2-3, reads DGGITQSPKYLFRKEGQNVTLSCEQNLNHDAMYWYRQDPGQGLRLIYYSQIVNDFQKGDIAEGYSVSREKKESFPLTVTSAQKNPTAFYLCPSSTLAGGVADTQYFGPGTRLTVL.

J is TRBJ2-3 and V is TRBV5-5, with a weak D call TRBD1 (5 bases). CDR1 is SGHKS, CDR2 YYEKEE, per germline (reference sequence). This CDR3 contains 16 residues. Trimming took off 6 bases at V and 0 bases at J, with 17 bases between the two ends. Here the CDR3 DNA reads TGTGCCAGCACATTGCAGGTACAGGCTAGCACAGATACGCAGTATTTT. It translates to CASTLQVQASTDTQYF. The full variable domain, its missing parts supplied by reference TRBV5-5 and TRBJ2-3, is DAGVTQSPTHLIKTRGQQVTLRCSPISGHKSVSWYQQVLGQGPQFIFQYYEKEERGRGNFPDRFSARQFPNYSSELNVNALLLGDSALYLCASTLQVQASTDTQYFGPGTRLTVL.

This clonotype was seen a few times. The chain has TRBV11-2 and TRBJ2-7, with 7 bases identical to TRBD2. J gave up 7 bases and V 1 base, and 4 bases lay outside the gene matches. Per the germline V gene, CDR1 is SGHAT and CDR2 is FQNNGV. The CDR3 runs to 13 residues. In DNA form, the CDR3 reads TGTGCCAGCAGCTTAGGTCTAGCGGCGGAGCAGTACTTC. It encodes CASSLGLAAEQYF.

V gene TRBV5-1 combines with J gene TRBJ1-1; 7 bases are shared with TRBD1. Germline V CDR1 and CDR2: SGHRS, YFSETQ. CDR3 length equals 15 residues. The ends lost 4 bases at V and 0 bases at J; junction bases unmatched: 6. CDR3 DNA sequence: TGCGCCAGCAGCGAAGGGGACAGCTTGAACACTGAAGCTTTCTTT. Residues: CASSEGDSLNTEAFF.

This clonotype occurred a few times. This rearrangement joins TRBV10-3 to TRBJ1-6; no clear D gene. Germline assignment: CDR1 ENHRY and CDR2 SYGVKD. Trimming shortened V by 7 bases and J by 6 bases, and 10 bases separated the two germline ends. The CDR3 loop spans 13 amino acids. The CDR3 nucleotides read TGTGCCATCACGGAGGGATCTAATTCACCCCTCCACTTT. It translates to CAITEGSNSPLHF.

This clonotype was recorded once. CDR3 sequence (DNA): TGTGCCAGCAGACCGACAGGGTACCTTCAAGAGACCCAGTACTTC. Translated: CASRPTGYLQETQYF. The genes are TRBV11-2 and TRBJ2-5; 7 nucleotides line up with TRBD1. The CDR3 length is 15 residues. Germline V lookup: CDR1 SGHAT, CDR2 FQNNGV. After removal of 6 bases from V and 2 bases from J, the junction contained 9 bases not matched to a gene.

The chain joins TRBV18 to TRBJ2-7, with D tentatively TRBD1 (6 bases). This CDR3 spans 16 amino acids. Germline-derived CDR1 and CDR2 are KGHSH and LQKENI. The V and J ends lost 3 bases and 1 base respectively, with 16 bases between them. The CDR3 is CASSPSTGRTSYEQYF. CDR3 coding DNA: TGTGCCAGCTCACCGTCAACAGGGCGGACTTCCTACGAGCAGTACTTC. Full variable domain (rest looked up from reference TRBV18 and TRBJ2-7): NAGVMQNPRHLVRRRGQEARLRCSPMKGHSHVYWYRQLPEEGLKFMVYLQKENIIDESGMPKERFSAEFPKEGPSILRIQQVVRGDSAAYFCASSPSTGRTSYEQYFGPGTRLTVT.

Here the CDR3 DNA reads TGCAGCGTTGAAACTACCTCCTACGAGCAGTACTTC. It is translated as CSVETTSYEQYF. The chain employs TRBV29-1 and TRBJ2-7; no clear D gene. Per the germline V gene, CDR1 is SQVTM and CDR2 is ANQGSEA. This CDR3 has 12 amino acids. V was cut by 2 bases and J by 0 bases, with 5 bases left in between.

This chain joins TRBV2 and TRBJ2-7; D is unresolved. The CDR3 spans 13 residues. The germline CDR1 and CDR2 sequences are SNHLY and FYNNEI. V lost 7 bases and J lost 3, with 13 bases in between. CDR3 DNA sequence: TGTGCCAGCACGCGGTCCCTAATCTACGAGCAGTACTTC. Its translation is CASTRSLIYEQYF.

This clonotype was seen a few times. V and J are TRBV6-1 and TRBJ1-1; weak D call: TRBD1 (6 bases). The V and J ends lost 5 bases and 4 bases respectively, with 8 bases between them. This CDR3 comprises 12 residues. CDR1 and CDR2 (germline): MNHNS, SASEGT. This CDR3 reads CASSIGGTEAFF. CDR3 sequence (DNA): TGTGCCAGCAGTATAGGGGGCACTGAAGCTTTCTTT.